Listed here are 25 T cell receptor beta chains from one sample, sequenced in a study of long-term antiretroviral therapy in people with HIV. An immunoSEQ assay, version v3.0, was performed at survey level. Assay: immunoSEQ multiplex PCR; the TCRdb copy retains only in-frame clones and omits some. The sample includes tens of thousands of clones, 87% of them seen just once. Sequenced material: unsorted PBMCs, taken 1.1 years after starting antiretroviral therapy. These receptors all come from a man between 18 and 35 years old with HIV.

V usage is TRBV7-2 and J usage is TRBJ2-7; D is unresolved. CDR1 and CDR2 from the germline V gene are SGHTA and FQGNSA. V was shortened by 5 bases and J by 2 bases, with 10 bases between the two germline ends. The CDR3 spans 13 residues. The CDR3 DNA reads as TGTGCCAGCAGCCACCGACTCGCCTACGAGCAGTACTTC. It is translated as CASSHRLAYEQYF. The variable domain in full, with the rest retrieved from reference TRBV7-2 and TRBJ2-7, is GAGVSQSPSNKVTEKGKDVELRCDPISGHTALYWYRQSLGQGLEFLIYFQGNSAPDKSGLPSDRFSAERTGGSVSTLTIQRTQQEDSAVYLCASSHRLAYEQYFGPGTRLTVT.

The V call is TRBV11-2, the J call TRBJ2-6; no firm D call. V gave up 3 bases and J gave up 0 bases, with 6 bases separating them. CDR1 is SGHAT and CDR2 is FQNNGV in the germline V gene. The CDR3 runs 15 residues. CDR3 amino acids: CASSFSRSGANVLTF. The CDR3 region has the DNA TGTGCCAGCAGCTTCTCCCGCTCTGGGGCCAACGTCCTGACTTTC.

This clone was found a few times. The chain has TRBV4-1 and TRBJ1-1; D is possibly TRBD1 (5 bases). This CDR3 region has 14 residues. From germline, CDR1 is MGHRA and CDR2 YSYEKL. V lost 5 bases and J 1 base, leaving 11 bases between the germline ends. CDR3 nucleotides: TGCGCCAGCAGCTGGCAGGGAGAGAACACTGAAGCTTTCTTT. As protein: CASSWQGENTEAFF.

This chain connects TRBV30 to TRBJ2-5; no clear D. Per germline, CDR1 GTSNPN and CDR2 SVGIG (reference sequence). V lost 0 bases to trimming and J lost 5 bases, with 1 base between them. This CDR3 has 10 residues. CDR3 nucleotides: TGTGCCTGGAGTGTGGAGACCCAGTACTTC. This translates into CAWSVETQYF.

The chain employs TRBV6-1 and TRBJ2-3; D is ambiguous. Germline V CDR1 and CDR2: MNHNS, SASEGT. Trimming removed 4 bases at V and 2 bases at J, with 10 bases between. The CDR3 has 14 residues. CDR3 loop: CASSAGRDTDTQYF. The CDR3 DNA sequence: TGTGCCAGCAGTGCGGGCCGAGACACAGATACGCAGTATTTT.

This clone has only a few counts. The chain is built from TRBV2 and TRBJ2-7; D unresolved. This CDR3 is built from 14 residues. Germline CDR1 and CDR2: SNHLY and FYNNEI. V dropped 7 bases and J dropped 6 bases, with 19 bases sitting between them. The CDR3 DNA reads TGTGCCAGCAAAAGCCAGGCCACGGTTGGCGAGCAGTACTTC. Translating it yields CASKSQATVGEQYF.

The rearrangement uses TRBV27 and TRBJ1-5; 7 nucleotides match TRBD1. Germline values: CDR1 MNHEY, CDR2 SMNVEV (reference sequence). This CDR3 has 17 residues. V trimming: 8 bases; J trimming: 1 base; junction bases outside the gene matches: 14. The CDR3 DNA follows: TGTGCCAGCTCGTCGATGGCAGGGGGAAGGAGCAATCAGCCCCAGCATTTT. This codes for CASSSMAGGRSNQPQHF.

The J gene is TRBJ1-5, the V gene TRBV6-5, with TRBD1 matching over 7 bases. CDR3 length: 14 amino acids. The germline gives CDR1 MNHEY, CDR2 SVGAGI. With 6 bases clipped from V and 2 bases from J, the junction kept 4 bases outside the gene matches. CDR3 nucleotides: TGTGCCAGCAGCCGACAGGGCGGCAATCAGCCCCAGCATTTT. It encodes CASSRQGGNQPQHF.

CDR3 bases: TGCGCCAGCAGCCAAGGAGCTAGCGGGAACCCCTACGAGCAGTACTTC. Translating it yields CASSQGASGNPYEQYF. The chain joins TRBV4-3 to TRBJ2-7, with TRBD2 matching over 9 bases. CDR1 LGHNA and CDR2 YSLEER come from the germline V gene. The V and J ends lost 1 base and 2 bases, in that order; junction bases with no gene match: 6. This CDR3 has 16 amino acids.

The gene calls are TRBV27 and TRBJ2-7; the match to TRBD1 covers 7 bases. CDR3 length: 15 amino acids. Germline CDR1 MNHEY, CDR2 SMNVEV (reference sequence). After removal of 2 bases from V and 2 bases from J, the junction contained 6 bases not matched to a gene. The CDR3 reads CASSLRGPSAYEQYF. In DNA form, the CDR3 reads TGTGCCAGCAGTTTAAGGGGGCCCTCTGCCTACGAGCAGTACTTC.

The chain has TRBV21-1 and TRBJ2-3. TRBV21-1 is described as a pseudogene. The CDR3 is made up of 15 amino acids. The CDR3 is CASSSRGEGTDTQYF. The CDR3 region has the DNA TGTGCCAGCAGCAGTAGGGGGGAGGGCACAGATACGCAGTATTTT.

This chain connects TRBV5-6 to TRBJ1-2; TRBD1 agrees at 10 bases. V was pared by 2 bases and J by 7 bases, with 5 bases of the junction left unmatched. The length of the CDR3 is 14 residues. CDR1 is SGHDT and CDR2 is YYEEEE in the germline V gene. The chain's CDR3 is CASSLLDRGLGYTF. The CDR3 nucleotides read TGTGCCAGCAGCTTACTTGACAGGGGGCTTGGCTACACCTTC.

The chain recombines TRBV14 with TRBJ2-2, with D perhaps matching TRBD1 (5 bases). Trimming stripped 5 bases from V and 3 bases from J, with 19 bases between. Germline assignment: CDR1 SGHDN and CDR2 FVKESK. This CDR3 spans 17 amino acids. CDR3 sequence (DNA): TGTGCCAGCAGCTCAGGTCCAGGGTCAGGGTACACCGGGGAGCTGTTTTTT. This gives the protein CASSSGPGSGYTGELFF.

J is TRBJ1-2 and V is TRBV29-1; D possibly corresponds to TRBD1 (6 bases). Between the trimmed V and J ends, which lost 6 bases and 2 bases, there was a span of 10 bases. This CDR3 has 12 amino acids. Germline V gives CDR1 SQVTM, CDR2 ANQGSEA. Written as DNA, the CDR3 is TGCAGCGTCAACAGGGAGAACTATGGCTACACCTTC. Its protein is CSVNRENYGYTF.

This chain links TRBV30 with TRBJ2-7; D may be TRBD1 (7 bases). V was cut by 2 bases and J by 5 bases, with 16 bases left in between. In germline, CDR1 is GTSNPN, CDR2 SVGIG (reference sequence). The CDR3 is 14 amino acids. This CDR3 reads CAWSLKTGEDEQYF. The CDR3 DNA reads as TGTGCCTGGAGTCTTAAAACAGGGGAGGACGAGCAGTACTTC.

CDR3 protein: CASSSDRGYYNEQFF. The CDR3 nucleotides are TGCGCCAGCAGCTCCGACAGGGGGTACTACAATGAGCAGTTCTTC. V and J are TRBV5-1 and TRBJ2-1, with 9 bases fitting TRBD1. Germline CDR1 and CDR2: SGHRS and YFSETQ. V was clipped by 3 bases and J by 3 bases; unmatched bases: 4. This CDR3 spans 15 amino acids. The full variable domain, with the rest looked up from reference TRBV5-1 and TRBJ2-1, is KAGVTQTPRYLIKTRGQQVTLSCSPISGHRSVSWYQQTPGQGLQFLFEYFSETQRNKGNFPGRFSGRQFSNSRSEMNVSTLELGDSALYLCASSSDRGYYNEQFFGPGTRLTVL.

The chain carries TRBV30 and TRBJ2-5; 7 bases fit TRBD1. The CDR3 contains 16 residues. Germline CDR1 GTSNPN, CDR2 SVGIG (reference sequence). V shed 7 bases, J shed 2 bases, and the junction held 16 bases outside the gene matches. The CDR3, as DNA: TGTGCCTTCGAACAGGGGTTGACCCAGGTGCAAGAGACCCAGTACTTC. Translating gives CAFEQGLTQVQETQYF.

V is TRBV6-6 and J is TRBJ1-5, with D uncertain. V shed 3 bases and J shed 2 bases, with 14 bases lying between them. Germline CDR1 MNHNY, CDR2 SVGAGI (reference sequence). This CDR3 is built from 16 residues. The CDR3: CASSYGPPGGNQPQHF. The CDR3 region has the DNA TGTGCCAGCAGTTATGGACCGCCAGGAGGCAATCAGCCCCAGCATTTT.

The chain carries TRBV19 and TRBJ1-5; 7 bases agree with TRBD1. The CDR3 runs to 14 residues. The germline gives CDR1 LNHDA, CDR2 SQIVND (reference sequence). V lost 9 bases, J lost 3 bases, and 8 bases stayed unmatched. This CDR3 is CASSQGQNNQPQHF. In DNA, the CDR3 is TGTGCCAGCTCCCAGGGACAGAACAATCAGCCCCAGCATTTT.

The chain combines TRBV10-3 with TRBJ2-7, with a tentative D call TRBD2 (5 bases). This CDR3 comprises 14 residues. Germline CDR1 and CDR2: ENHRY and SYGVKD. The V end was cut by 0 bases, the J end by 2 bases, with 8 bases between. The CDR3 DNA is TGTGCCATCAGTGAGTCTGAGGGCACCTACGAGCAGTACTTC. This translates into CAISESEGTYEQYF.

The chain has TRBV6-6 and TRBJ2-7, with D possibly TRBD2 on 6 matching bases. V was pared by 7 bases and J by 0 bases, with 16 bases between. The CDR3 extends over 15 amino acids. Germline V gene lookup returns CDR1 MNHNY and CDR2 SVGAGI (reference sequence). The CDR3 DNA is TGTGCCAGCATCGGAGGGGAGATTAGCTCCTACGAGCAGTACTTC. This translates into CASIGGEISSYEQYF.

This clone appeared a few times. The chain combines TRBV10-3 with TRBJ1-5; perhaps TRBD1 as D (6 bases). The germline gives CDR1 ENHRY, CDR2 SYGVKD. The CDR3 has 15 amino acids. Deletions cut 3 bases from V and 3 bases from J, with 12 bases between. CDR3 sequence reads: CAISDNQGTNQPQHF. The CDR3 DNA sequence: TGTGCCATCAGTGATAATCAGGGGACCAATCAGCCCCAGCATTTT.

J is TRBJ1-2 and V is TRBV28; D perhaps matches TRBD1 (5 bases). The CDR3 runs 13 residues. Germline V gives CDR1 MDHEN, CDR2 SYDVKM. Trimming cost V 4 bases and J 1 base, with 7 bases left between them. The CDR3 here is CASSWDGNYGYTF. CDR3 sequence (DNA): TGTGCCAGCAGTTGGGACGGTAACTATGGCTACACCTTC.

The V gene is TRBV4-2, the J gene TRBJ2-7, with TRBD2 matching 9 bases. Germline assignment: CDR1 LGHNA and CDR2 YNFKEQ. With 0 bases clipped from V and 5 bases from J, the junction kept 5 bases outside the gene matches. The CDR3 totals 15 residues. In DNA, the CDR3 is TGTGCCAGCAGCCAAGACCAGCGGGAGGCACACGAGCAGTACTTC. It translates to CASSQDQREAHEQYF.

CDR3 loop: CASYPGQGAFPGYTF. The DNA of the CDR3 is TGTGCCAGTTACCCGGGACAGGGGGCGTTTCCTGGCTACACCTTC. This chain links TRBV6-1 with TRBJ1-2; 12 bases align to TRBD1. Germline CDR1 is MNHNS and CDR2 is SASEGT. The CDR3 has 15 amino acids. The J segment lost 7 bases and the V segment lost 9 bases, leaving 12 bases of the junction unmatched.